This is a list of T cell receptor beta chains from one sample in a study of blood T cell repertoires in COVID-19. Generated by immunoSEQ multiplex PCR, the TCRdb table keeps only in-frame clones and is missing some. The sample yields 150,000 to 200,000 clones, roughly 91% seen once. What was sequenced was peripheral blood. Receptor source: a woman between 50 and 59 years old with acute or convalescent COVID-19. The CDR3 runs from the conserved cysteine through the conserved F or W. A D gene is named only where the DNA matches it firmly. Clone size is given for some rows only: seen once, a few or many times, or a class if the clone is expanded.

.	TRBV19	TRBJ2-2	.	TGTGCCAGTAGTAAGGGAGGACCGAGGGTAGGGGAGCTGTTTTTT	CASSKGGPRVGELFF
.	TRBV28	TRBJ2-1	TRBD2	TGTGCCAGCAGTCTTTCGACTAGCGGGAGACAAAATGAGCAGTTCTTC	CASSLSTSGRQNEQFF
.	TRBV12-5	TRBJ2-1	.	TGTGCTAGTGGTTTGGTCGGTCACAATGAGCAGTTCTTC	CASGLVGHNEQFF
.	TRBV3-1/TRBV3-2	TRBJ1-2	TRBD1	TGTGCCAGCAGCCGGTATGGGGACAGGGAATTTTTC	CASSRYGDREFF
.	TRBV6-5	TRBJ2-7	.	TGTGCCAGCAGTTATCTAGGGGCGTTCTACGAGCAGTACTTC	CASSYLGAFYEQYF
.	TRBV2	TRBJ1-5	TRBD1	TGTGCCAGCAGCTTGACAGGGGGGGATCAGCCCCAGCATTTT	CASSLTGGDQPQHF
.	TRBV19	TRBJ1-2	.	TGTGCCAGTAGTTCCGGAGGGACGGACGATGGCTACACCTTC	CASSSGGTDDGYTF
.	TRBV5-1	TRBJ2-7	TRBD1	TGCGCCAGCAGCTACCGGGACAGGTACTACGAGCAGTACTTC	CASSYRDRYYEQYF
.	TRBV5-6	TRBJ2-7	.	TGTGCCAGCAGCTCTGGCCTAGTCTACGAGCAGTACTTC	CASSSGLVYEQYF
.	TRBV5-4	TRBJ1-4	.	TGTGCCAGCAGCTTGTCGGGTCAGAATGAAAAACTGTTTTTT	CASSLSGQNEKLFF
.	TRBV30	TRBJ1-5	.	TGTGCCTGGAGCAGGGGATTGGAGCAGCCCCAGCATTTT	CAWSRGLEQPQHF
.	TRBV29-1	TRBJ1-2	.	TGCAGCGTTGAAAGTCCGCAGGCATGGTTAGACTATGGCTACACCTTC	CSVESPQAWLDYGYTF
few	TRBV5-6	TRBJ2-1	.	TGTGCCAGCAAGAAGGGAGTCAATGAGCAGTTCTTC	CASKKGVNEQFF
once	TRBV9	TRBJ1-5	.	TGTGCCAGCAGCGCAACAGGGTTTTTTCAGCCCCAGCATTTT	CASSATGFFQPQHF
few	TRBV7-9	TRBJ2-7	TRBD1	TGTGCCAGCAGCTTGAGCCCCGTGGGACAGGTCTACGAGCAGTACTTC	CASSLSPVGQVYEQYF
.	TRBV19	TRBJ1-5	TRBD1	TGTGCCAGTAGTCTTTGGGACAGAAATCAGCCCCAGCATTTT	CASSLWDRNQPQHF
.	TRBV3-1/TRBV3-2	TRBJ1-4	.	TGTGCCAGCAGCCAAGACAGTCCGCCAGCTAATGAAAAACTGTTTTTT	CASSQDSPPANEKLFF
.	TRBV15	TRBJ2-7	TRBD2	TGTGCCACCAGCAGAGCACTCGGGACTAGCGTCGAGCAGTACTTC	CATSRALGTSVEQYF
.	TRBV7-2	TRBJ1-5	.	TGTGCCAGCAGCTTCAGGGGAGGGCAGCCCCAGCATTTT	CASSFRGGQPQHF
once	TRBV7-3	TRBJ2-1	.	TGTGCCAGCAGCTTAGCGGCCTACAATGAGCAGTTCTTC	CASSLAAYNEQFF
.	TRBV5-4	TRBJ1-5	TRBD1	TGTGCCAGCAGCAGGGGACAGGGGGCGGCCTTCCATTTT	CASSRGQGAAFHF
.	TRBV7-7	TRBJ1-2	TRBD1	TGTGCCAGCAGCTCCAGTACCGGGACAGGGACTAACTATGGCTACACCTTC	CASSSSTGTGTNYGYTF
.	TRBV11-1	TRBJ2-1	.	TGTGCCAGCGGCCGGGACGGACTAAATGAGCAGTTCTTC	CASGRDGLNEQFF
.	TRBV19	TRBJ1-1	.	TGTGCCAGTCAACAGGGTAGGACGGTGGTGAACACTGAAGCTTTCTTT	CASQQGRTVVNTEAFF
.	TRBV2	TRBJ2-7	TRBD2	TGTGCCAGCAGTCCGGGAGGGGTCGAGCAGTACTTC	CASSPGGVEQYF
.	TRBV5-4	TRBJ1-2	TRBD1	TGTGCCAGCAGCCTCGACAGGGCCGACAGCCTCTATGGCTACACCTTC	CASSLDRADSLYGYTF
.	TRBV7-9	TRBJ1-2	.	TGTGCCAGCAGCTCAGTCGGGGGAGTTAACTATGGCTACACCTTC	CASSSVGGVNYGYTF
.	TRBV5-1	TRBJ1-5	TRBD1	TGCGCCAGCAGCAAGACCACAGGGGGTAATCAGCCCCAGCATTTT	CASSKTTGGNQPQHF
.	TRBV11-2	TRBJ1-5	.	TGTGCCAGCAGCTTAGACAGTTATAGCAATCAGCCCCAGCATTTT	CASSLDSYSNQPQHF
once	TRBV28	TRBJ1-5	.	TGTGCCAGCAGTTCGGGTGAAGTCCCCAATCAGCCCCAGCATTTT	CASSSGEVPNQPQHF